This is a list of T cell receptor beta chains from one sample in a study of read filtering for tumor transcriptome and immune sequencing. TCRdb re-called the reads through MiXCR, storing one row per CDR3 protein. The table records roughly 56,000 distinct CDR3 sequences, about a fifth of them present only once. Sequences were obtained from a population of CD138-negative cells sorted from bone marrow. The receptors here all came from a donor at least 40 years old with multiple myeloma. Both conserved end residues are part of each CDR3. D genes are given only for firm matches. Clone size appears in some rows only: once, few, many, or a class for an expanded clone.

D	V	J	size	DNA	CDR3
.	TRBV6-1	TRBJ1-4	.	TGTGCCAGCAGTAAGGATCCACGGGAAAAACTGTTTTTT	CASSKDPREKLFF
.	TRBV3-1	TRBJ2-3	.	TGTGCCAGCAGCCGAGAAGGTCTAACAGGTTCGGGAGATACGCGGTATTTT	CASSREGLTGSGDTRYF
TRBD2	TRBV18	TRBJ2-1	medium-sized	TGTGCCAGCTCCCAGGCGCGGGAGGGCTCAGGTGAGCAGTTCTTC	CASSQAREGSGEQFF
.	TRBV5-1	TRBJ2-3	many	TGCGCCAGCACTGGGGGGAGCACAGATACGCAGTATTTT	CASTGGSTDTQYF
TRBD1	TRBV19	TRBJ2-1	many	TGTGCCAGTATCCGGACAGGGGAAAATGAGCAGTTCTTC	CASIRTGENEQFF
TRBD1	TRBV9	TRBJ2-2	.	TGTGCCAGCAGCGTAGATCTTTGGGACAGAAACACCGGGGAGCTGTTTTTT	CASSVDLWDRNTGELFF
TRBD2	TRBV12-3/TRBV12-4	TRBJ2-1	few	TGTGCCAGCAGTGCTCTGGCGGGAGGTTACAATGAGCAGTTCTTC	CASSALAGGYNEQFF
.	TRBV15	TRBJ1-1	many	TGTGCCACCAGCAGATTGGGGGGGGGAAGTACTGAAGCTTTCTTT	CATSRLGGGSTEAFF
.	TRBV9	TRBJ2-1	many	TGTGCCAGCAGTCCAGGGGGGGCGGGGTACAATGAGCAGTTCTTC	CASSPGGAGYNEQFF
TRBD1	TRBV5-1	TRBJ2-3	once	TGCGCCAGCAGCCCCGGACAGGGGGGCACGGATACGCAGTATTTT	CASSPGQGGTDTQYF
.	TRBV6-1	TRBJ1-1	many	TGTGCCAGCAGTGTGGGGGAGGGATGGAACACTGAAGCTTTCTTT	CASSVGEGWNTEAFF
TRBD1	TRBV7-9	TRBJ2-1	many	TGTGCCAGCAGCGCAGGGGGCGCCAGCAATGAGCAGTTCTTC	CASSAGGASNEQFF
TRBD2	TRBV6-1	TRBJ2-1	many	TGTGCCAGCATTGTTACTAGCGGGAGCTATGAGCAGTTCTTC	CASIVTSGSYEQFF
TRBD1	TRBV5-4	TRBJ2-3	few	TGTGCCAGTTCCGGGACAGGGGGCGCGGATACGCAGTATTTT	CASSGTGGADTQYF
TRBD1	TRBV28	TRBJ2-7	many	TGTGCCAGCAGTCCCGGGACAGAGTACGAGCAGTACTTC	CASSPGTEYEQYF
TRBD2	TRBV7-3	TRBJ2-1	many	TGTGCCAGCAGTTTGAGCGGGAGCTACAATGAGCAGTTCTTC	CASSLSGSYNEQFF
.	TRBV12-3/TRBV12-4	TRBJ1-1	many	TGTGCCAGCAGGGCCGGGACCACTGAAGCTTTCTTT	CASRAGTTEAFF
.	TRBV7-9	TRBJ2-5	many	TGTGCCAGCACCGAAGAGACCCAGTACTTC	CASTEETQYF